This T cell receptor (beta chain) is drawn from a study of blood T cells in healthy people across ages. Primed by a sample-barcoded 5' primer and a J-beta primer mix, a second PCR proceeded for roughly 7 to 12 cycles. One entry per CDR3 protein, called by TCRdb with MiXCR from the 5' RACE reads. Of under 2 million distinct CDR3 sequences in the sample, about 32% were seen once. Germline V gives CDR1 DFQATT, CDR2 SNEGSKA (reference sequence). The CDR3 is 14 residues long. The origin of this receptor is a woman in her 30s in good health. The sequenced sample consisted of blood. The chain carries TRBV20-1 and TRBJ2-6; 8 bases map to TRBD1. The CDR3 protein is CSVLTGAGANVLTF. The CDR3 nucleotides read TGCAGCGTCCTGACAGGGGCTGGGGCCAACGTCCTGACTTTC.